This TCR beta chain is from a study of cytomegalovirus exposure and HLA in healthy donors. General study results and limits: Within the data, a cluster of highly shared sequence variants was likely a sequencing artifact. Many donors shared some public TCRs, even though most TCR sequences were rare. The authors later linked a missense DCLRE1C variant to TCR beta V- and J-gene trimming. Several top significant clusters appeared, in a later analysis, to be linked to common viral pathogens.

Concerning this clone: Antigen unknown.

The study ran its PCR with 60 Vbeta and 13 Jbeta primers. Sequencing was performed with immunoSEQ multiplex PCR; in TCRdb, only in-frame clones are kept and a portion is missing. The sample records approximately 100,000 clones, around 80% being singletons. J was trimmed by 4 bases and V by 5 bases; bases with no gene match: 8. This CDR3 spans 16 amino acids. Germline loops: CDR1 SGHTA, CDR2 FQGNSA. This clonotype originated in a female donor in good health and CMV-seropositive. The source material was PBMCs. V and J are TRBV7-2 and TRBJ2-2; 9 nucleotides match TRBD2. CDR3 bases: TGTGCCAGCAGCCGGGCGGGAGGGCCGAGCACCGGGGAGCTGTTTTTT. Its translation: CASSRAGGPSTGELFF.